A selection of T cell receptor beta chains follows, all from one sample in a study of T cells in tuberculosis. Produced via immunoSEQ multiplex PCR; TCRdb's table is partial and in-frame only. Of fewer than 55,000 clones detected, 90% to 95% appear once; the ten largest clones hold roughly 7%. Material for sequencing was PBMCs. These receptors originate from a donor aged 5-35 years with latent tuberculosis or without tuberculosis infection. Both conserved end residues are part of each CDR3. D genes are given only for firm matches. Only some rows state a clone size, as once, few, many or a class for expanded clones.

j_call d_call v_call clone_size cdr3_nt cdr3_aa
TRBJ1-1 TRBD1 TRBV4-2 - TGTGCCAGCAGCCAAGAACACAGGGGGTCCTCTGAAGCTTTCTTT CASSQEHRGSSEAFF
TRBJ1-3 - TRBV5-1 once TGCGCCAGCAGCTTGGATCAAGGGGTCCTTGGAAACACCATATATTTT CASSLDQGVLGNTIYF
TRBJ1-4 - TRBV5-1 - TGCGCCAGCAGCTTGGACTTGGGGGCCAATAGCCAAAAACTGTTTTTT CASSLDLGANSQKLFF
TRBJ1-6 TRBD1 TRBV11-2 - TGTGCCAGCAGCTTAGTCGGGACAGGGTTTAATTCACCCCTCCACTTT CASSLVGTGFNSPLHF
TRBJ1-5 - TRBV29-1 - TGCAGCGTCCGGACAGCTGGATCGGCTCACCAGCCCCAGCATTTT CSVRTAGSAHQPQHF
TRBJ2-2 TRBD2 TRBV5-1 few TGCGCCAGCAGCTTACTAGCGGGAGTGAGCGGGGAGCTGTTTTTT CASSLLAGVSGELFF
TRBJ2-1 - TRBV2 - TGTGCCACCTCCCCTGAGAGGGGGTCCTACAATGAGCAGTTCTTC CATSPERGSYNEQFF
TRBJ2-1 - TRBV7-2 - TGTGCCAGCAGCTTAGATCAACTCGTTTACAATGAGCAGTTCTTC CASSLDQLVYNEQFF
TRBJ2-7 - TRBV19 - TGTGCCAGTAGTCCCGAACTCCGGGGTTACGAGCAGTACTTC CASSPELRGYEQYF
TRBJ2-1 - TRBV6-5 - TGTGCCAGCAGTTACCACTTCACCCGCATCCCCAATGAGCAGTTCTTC CASSYHFTRIPNEQFF
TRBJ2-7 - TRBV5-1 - TGCGCCAGCAGCCTTACTACTAACCCCTACGAGCAGTACTTC CASSLTTNPYEQYF
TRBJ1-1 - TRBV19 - TGTGCCAGTAGTCCCTTCGGGGACACTGAAGCTTTCTTT CASSPFGDTEAFF
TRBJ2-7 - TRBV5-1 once TGCGCCAGCAGCTCACTCCAGGGAGGCGTCTACGAGCAGTACTTC CASSSLQGGVYEQYF
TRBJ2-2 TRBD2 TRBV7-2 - TGTGCCAGCAGCTCGGTAGGGGGACTAGTTTATGGCGGGGAGCTGTTTTTT CASSSVGGLVYGGELFF
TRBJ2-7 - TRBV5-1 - TGCGCCAGCAGCGCCGAAGCGGCGAGTTCCTACGAGCAGTACTTC CASSAEAASSYEQYF
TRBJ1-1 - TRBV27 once TGTGCCAGCAGTTCGGAGGCAGGGGCTTTGAACACTGAAGCTTTCTTT CASSSEAGALNTEAFF
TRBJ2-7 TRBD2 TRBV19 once TGTGCCAGCCAGGGACTAGCGGGAAACGAGCAGTACTTC CASQGLAGNEQYF
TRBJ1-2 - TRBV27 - TGTGCCAGCAGCCCTAGGTGGGTCTCTAACTATGACTACACCTTC CASSPRWVSNYDYTF
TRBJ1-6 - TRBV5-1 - TGCGCCAGCAGCACTAGGGGCCCGGGGGGAAATTCACCCCTCCACTTT CASSTRGPGGNSPLHF
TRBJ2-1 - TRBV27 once TGTGCCAGCAGTCCCTCCTTAGCCCCGAACAATGAGCAGTTCTTC CASSPSLAPNNEQFF
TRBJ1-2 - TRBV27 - TGTGCCGCCAAGCAAGGGGCTAACTATGGCTACACCTTC CAAKQGANYGYTF
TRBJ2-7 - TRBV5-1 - TGCGCCAGCAGCCAATTAGGGGCTAACGAGCAGTACTTC CASSQLGANEQYF
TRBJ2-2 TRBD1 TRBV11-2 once TGTGCCAGCAGCTTGGACAGGGACGGGGAGCTGTTTTTT CASSLDRDGELFF
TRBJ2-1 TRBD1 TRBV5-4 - TGTGCCAGCAGACTCGGGACAGGGGCCTACAATGAGCAGTTCTTC CASRLGTGAYNEQFF